The 8 T cell receptor beta chains reported below all come from one sample, sequenced in a study of OX40 agonist ivuxolimab in advanced cancers. The protocol was immunoSEQ multiplex PCR, while the TCRdb copy is restricted to in-frame clones and leaves out a portion. Among 9,500 to 10,000 clones listed, around 89% were seen once. The source was CD4+ or CD8+ T cells sorted from blood, collected in a trial of the OX40 agonist ivuxolimab. Every receptor here comes from an adult with an advanced solid tumor such as melanoma, head and neck, liver or kidney cancer.

The V call is TRBV25-1, the J call TRBJ2-7; 7 positions agree with TRBD2. The germline CDR1 and CDR2 sequences are MGHDK and SYGVNS. This CDR3 has 18 amino acids. Trimming cost V 4 bases and J 3 bases; bases outside gene matches: 18. This chain's CDR3 is CASSGGGVGVAGFYEQYF. DNA of the CDR3: TGTGCCAGCAGTGGGGGTGGGGTTGGGGTAGCGGGCTTCTACGAGCAGTACTTC.

This clone was counted between two and nine times. The chain joins TRBV10-3 to TRBJ2-3; 9 bases agree with TRBD2. V shed 3 bases, J shed 3 bases, and the junction held 7 bases outside the gene matches. Germline CDR1 is ENHRY and CDR2 is SYGVKD. The CDR3 totals 16 residues. As DNA, the CDR3 is TGTGCCATCAGTGATGGGGGGGGACTAGCTACAGATACGCAGTATTTT. Residues: CAISDGGGLATDTQYF.

This clone has a handful of counts. The chain uses TRBV18 and TRBJ2-6, with a weak D call TRBD1 (5 bases). The CDR3 is 18 amino acids. Germline V CDR1 and CDR2: KGHSH, LQKENI. Trimming removed 2 bases from V and 0 bases from J, with 14 bases in between. The CDR3 bases are TGTGCCAGCTCACCAATAGGAACAGGACGCTCTGGGGCCAACGTCCTGACTTTC. Its protein product is CASSPIGTGRSGANVLTF.

The chain carries TRBV13 and TRBJ2-1; possibly TRBD2 for D (6 bases). The CDR3 contains 14 residues. CDR1 and CDR2 from the germline V gene are PRHDT and FYEKMQ (reference sequence). Trimming left V 4 bases short and J 5 bases short, with 12 bases between. CDR3 in amino acids: CASSSPGGNNEQFF. DNA for the CDR3: TGTGCCAGCAGCTCCCCAGGCGGGAACAATGAGCAGTTCTTC.

The chain joins TRBV30 to TRBJ1-3; D unresolved. The CDR3 runs to 14 residues. The V gene's germline CDR1 is GTSNPN and CDR2 SVGIG (reference sequence). V was trimmed by 2 bases and J by 0 bases, leaving 8 bases between them. The CDR3 DNA follows: TGTGCCTGGAGTAAGAGCACCTCTGGAAACACCATATATTTT. As protein: CAWSKSTSGNTIYF.

The chain uses TRBV18 and TRBJ2-1; 7 bases map to TRBD2. In germline, CDR1 is KGHSH, CDR2 LQKENI. The CDR3 consists of 16 residues. The J segment lost 3 bases and the V segment lost 0 bases, leaving 5 bases of the junction unmatched. Here the CDR3 DNA reads TGTGCCAGCTCACCACCGAGTAAGCGGGACTACAATGAGCAGTTCTTC. It specifies CASSPPSKRDYNEQFF.

Points on this clone: The same CDR3 can be traced to other DNA sequences in this sample. The rearrangement links TRBV13 to TRBJ2-7, with TRBD1 matching over 8 bases. Germline-derived CDR1 and CDR2 are PRHDT and FYEKMQ (reference sequence). With V trimmed by 6 bases and J by 6 bases, 10 bases remained unmatched. The CDR3 extends over 14 amino acids. CDR3 residues: CASSLRQGQGEQYF. CDR3 nucleotide sequence: TGTGCCAGCAGTTTGAGACAGGGGCAGGGCGAGCAGTACTTC.

This clone is hyperexpanded (1% or more) in the sample. The V call is TRBV11-2, the J call TRBJ2-1, with D maybe TRBD2 (6 bases). Germline-derived CDR1 and CDR2 are SGHAT and FQNNGV. Trimming pared 0 bases from V and 5 bases from J, leaving 11 bases between. CDR3 size: 15 residues. The CDR3 sequence: CASSLEAGFNNEQFF. The CDR3 bases are TGTGCCAGCAGCTTAGAGGCGGGGTTTAACAATGAGCAGTTCTTC.